The rows below give T cell receptor beta chains drawn from one sample of a study of blood T cells in healthy people across ages. TCRdb independently ran MiXCR on the 5' RACE reads; one entry per CDR3 protein. The sample yields more than 700,000 distinct CDR3 sequences, about 47% seen once. Sequenced: blood. The origin of the receptors is a man at least 80 years old in good health. Each CDR3 is given without its conserved first and last residue. Each record gives: V gene, clone size, CDR3 length, CDR3 protein. The listing skips clone size in some rows; elsewhere it reads once, few, many or a size class.

v_gene: TRBV11-1; abundance: .; len: 11; CDR3aa: ASSYLITGELF
v_gene: TRBV5-5; abundance: .; len: 13; CDR3aa: ASRGGGLSTDTQY
v_gene: TRBV6-5; abundance: .; len: 13; CDR3aa: ASSSDLVDGETQY
v_gene: TRBV7-7; abundance: few; len: 12; CDR3aa: ASRLNSASVELF
v_gene: TRBV28; abundance: .; len: 14; CDR3aa: ASSNGLAGHSYEQY
v_gene: TRBV6-2/TRBV6-3; abundance: few; len: 12; CDR3aa: ASSFTKIADTQY
v_gene: TRBV15; abundance: .; len: 15; CDR3aa: ATSRDLLALVYNEQF
v_gene: TRBV28; abundance: .; len: 13; CDR3aa: ASSLYSGAGDEQF
v_gene: TRBV10-3; abundance: few; len: 15; CDR3aa: AISESGNRAAKNIQY
v_gene: TRBV30; abundance: few; len: 11; CDR3aa: ASPGLGTGELF